The subject of this entry is one T cell receptor (beta chain). The target antigen is unknown. The sample originates from a study of shared clonotypes between healthy human individuals. About the research overall: Used for every donor were three CD4 naive, three CD4 memory, two CD8 naive and one CD8 memory plate.

Study conclusions and caveats: A reduction in generation probabilities was seen for non-shared clonotypes relative to those shared by all four donors.

Within Nashville, Tennessee resided all donors, each a Caucasian adult. The CDR3 runs to 14 residues. Looked up from germline, CDR1 is SEHNR and CDR2 is FQNEAQ (reference sequence). V dropped 7 bases and J dropped 0 bases, with 11 bases sitting between them. Sequenced by immunoSEQ multiplex PCR; TCRdb stores in-frame clones only, minus some. Of about 710,000 clones detected, around three quarters appear once; the ten largest clones hold roughly 2%. This clonotype originated in a woman in her twenties or thirties in good health. This sequence joins TRBV7-9 and TRBJ2-3, with D maybe TRBD2 (5 bases). Sequenced input: memory CD4+ T cells sorted from blood. The subset here: CD45RA-negative fraction. The CDR3: CASTSRGSTDTQYF. Written as DNA, the CDR3 is TGTGCCAGCACCTCCCGGGGTAGCACAGATACGCAGTATTTT.